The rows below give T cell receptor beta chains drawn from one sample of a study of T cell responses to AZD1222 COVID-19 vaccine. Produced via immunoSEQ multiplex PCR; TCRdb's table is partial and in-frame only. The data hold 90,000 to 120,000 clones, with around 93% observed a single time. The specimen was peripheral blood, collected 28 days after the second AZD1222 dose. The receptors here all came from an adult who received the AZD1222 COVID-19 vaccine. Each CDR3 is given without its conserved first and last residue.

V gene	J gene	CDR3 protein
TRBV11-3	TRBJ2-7	ASSPGTSGSNEQY
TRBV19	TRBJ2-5	ASSQETQY
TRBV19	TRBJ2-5	ASSINGNGQETQY
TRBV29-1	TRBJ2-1	SVDKAGGLNEQF
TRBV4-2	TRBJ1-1	ASSQEAVGYMNTEAF
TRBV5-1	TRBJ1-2	ASSLGGPGGAPNGYT
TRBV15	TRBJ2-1	ATRQGGFYNEQF
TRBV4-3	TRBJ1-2	ASSQDLPRDGYT
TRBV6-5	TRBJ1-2	ASRLGGNYGYT
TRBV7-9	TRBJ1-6	ASSLTTGNNSPLH
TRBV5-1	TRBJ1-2	ASSLDRGRNGYT
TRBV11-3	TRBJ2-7	ASSFRGPRGYKPYEQY
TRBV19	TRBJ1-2	ASSTRTGGGYT
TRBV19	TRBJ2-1	ASSGAGDYNEQF
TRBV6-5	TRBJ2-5	ASSGTSMETQY
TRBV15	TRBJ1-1	ATSRLRQGETEAF